The 13 T cell receptor beta chains below were found in one sample sequenced in a study of identical twins. MiXCR, applied by TCRdb to the 5' RACE reads, yields one record per CDR3 protein. The sample gives about 1.7 million distinct CDR3 sequences, less than 40% of which show up once; around 0.25% is in the top ten. Sequenced material: cord blood. Receptor source: a newborn girl in good health.

V usage is TRBV20-1 and J usage is TRBJ1-5; D unclear. Per germline, CDR1 DFQATT and CDR2 SNEGSKA (reference sequence). The CDR3 extends over 13 amino acids. V was shortened by 6 bases and J by 5 bases, with 14 bases between the two germline ends. The CDR3 DNA reads as TGCAGTGCCCAGCCGGGCCGGGATCAGCCCCAGCATTTT. Translated, it gives CSAQPGRDQPQHF.

V is TRBV28 and J is TRBJ2-4; D is possibly TRBD1 or TRBD2 (6 bases each). This CDR3 has 18 amino acids. Trimming left V 4 bases short and J 7 bases short, with 26 bases between. CDR1 and CDR2 (germline): MDHEN, SYDVKM. The CDR3 here is CASSSPPSRRGDWNIQYF. CDR3 in DNA: TGTGCCAGCAGTTCCCCCCCAAGTCGGAGGGGGGATTGGAACATTCAGTACTTC.

This clonotype was seen only a few times. The rearrangement joins TRBV2 to TRBJ2-3, with 9 nucleotides matching TRBD1. CDR3 length: 18 amino acids. The J segment lost 5 bases and the V segment lost 1 base, leaving 13 bases of the junction unmatched. Germline assignment: CDR1 SNHLY and CDR2 FYNNEI. The CDR3 region is CASSEGHLRTGVLDTQYF. As DNA, the CDR3 is TGTGCCAGCAGTGAAGGTCACCTTAGGACAGGGGTTTTAGATACGCAGTATTTT.

The gene calls are TRBV6-6 and TRBJ2-3; perhaps TRBD2 as D (6 bases). Trimming cost V 0 bases and J 2 bases, with 12 bases left between them. Germline values: CDR1 MNHNY, CDR2 SVGAGI (reference sequence). This CDR3 spans 16 amino acids. In DNA, the CDR3 is TGTGCCAGCAGTTACTCGAGAGGGACTCCCACAGATACGCAGTATTTT. This encodes CASSYSRGTPTDTQYF.

This clonotype was observed a handful of times. V is TRBV2 and J is TRBJ1-1, with D hard to call. Trimming took 3 bases from V and 6 from J, leaving 5 bases between them. The CDR3 sequence is 11 residues long. CDR1 is SNHLY, CDR2 FYNNEI, per germline. The chain's CDR3 is CASSEAAEAFF. The DNA of the CDR3 is TGTGCCAGCAGTGAGGCAGCTGAAGCTTTCTTT.

This clonotype has at least ten counts. The J gene is TRBJ2-3, the V gene TRBV12-3 or TRBV12-4; D is uncertain. V shed 0 bases and J shed 9 bases, with 7 bases lying between them. This CDR3 spans 12 amino acids. CDR3 bases: TGTGCCAGCAGTTTAGCCAGGCAGACGCAGTATTTT. This gives the protein CASSLARQTQYF.

This chain joins TRBV27 and TRBJ2-7, with D possibly TRBD2 on 5 matching bases. V was trimmed by 6 bases and J by 5 bases, leaving 17 bases between them. Germline V gives CDR1 MNHEY, CDR2 SMNVEV (reference sequence). The CDR3 is 14 amino acids. The CDR3, as DNA: TGTGCCAGCAGGGGCCAGCGGCCCTTGGACGAGCAGTACTTC. This sequence encodes CASRGQRPLDEQYF.

This clonotype was counted many times. The V call is TRBV7-9, the J call TRBJ2-1; 7 bases map to TRBD2. In germline, CDR1 is SEHNR, CDR2 FQNEAQ (reference sequence). The CDR3 is 15 amino acids. The V and J ends lost 2 bases and 2 bases, in that order; junction bases with no gene match: 3. The CDR3 region has the DNA TGTGCCAGCAGCTTAACTAGCGCTCCCTACAATGAGCAGTTCTTC. It encodes CASSLTSAPYNEQFF.

The chain carries TRBV21-1 and TRBJ2-1; TRBD1, the table's D call, was not compared with the DNA. TRBV21-1 corresponds to a pseudogene. The CDR3 runs to 15 residues. The CDR3 reads CASLRVRPGVDEQFF. The CDR3, as DNA: TGTGCCAGCCTCCGTGTGCGCCCTGGTGTGGATGAGCAGTTCTTC.

This clonotype was found a few times. CDR3 protein: CSASTGRSYEQYF. CDR3 DNA sequence: TGCAGTGCTAGTACCGGCAGATCCTACGAGCAGTACTTC. The chain employs TRBV20-1 and TRBJ2-7; D remains unclear. The V end lost 3 bases, the J end lost 1 base, and 10 bases lay between the germline ends. CDR1 DFQATT and CDR2 SNEGSKA come from the germline V gene (reference sequence). The CDR3 covers 13 residues.

The chain joins TRBV7-2 to TRBJ1-5; 7 bases match TRBD1. The germline V gene encodes CDR1 SGHTA and CDR2 FQGNSA. This CDR3 comprises 14 residues. With 5 bases clipped from V and 6 bases from J, the junction kept 7 bases outside the gene matches. CDR3 nucleotide sequence: TGTGCCAGCAGCCGTATAGGGGGCGGTCAGCCCCAGCATTTT. Protein product: CASSRIGGGQPQHF.

The chain employs TRBV7-2 and TRBJ2-2; the match to TRBD2 covers 11 bases. V shed 0 bases and J 7 bases; nucleotides not matched to a gene: 10. Germline V gene data show CDR1 as SGHTA and CDR2 as FQGNSA. CDR3 length equals 18 residues. The CDR3 bases are TGTGCCAGCAGCTTAGCGGTCCTAGCGGGGGGACTTGGCGGGGAGCTGTTTTTT. Amino acids: CASSLAVLAGGLGGELFF.

Here the CDR3 DNA reads TGCAGTGTTTGGCAGAACTCCTACAATGAGCAGTTCTTC. Protein product: CSVWQNSYNEQFF. V gene TRBV20-1 combines with J gene TRBJ2-1; D unresolved. The CDR3 is made up of 13 amino acids. With 7 bases removed from V and 0 bases from J, the gap between germline ends came to 10 bases. Germline V gene sequence: CDR1 DFQATT, CDR2 SNEGSKA (reference sequence).